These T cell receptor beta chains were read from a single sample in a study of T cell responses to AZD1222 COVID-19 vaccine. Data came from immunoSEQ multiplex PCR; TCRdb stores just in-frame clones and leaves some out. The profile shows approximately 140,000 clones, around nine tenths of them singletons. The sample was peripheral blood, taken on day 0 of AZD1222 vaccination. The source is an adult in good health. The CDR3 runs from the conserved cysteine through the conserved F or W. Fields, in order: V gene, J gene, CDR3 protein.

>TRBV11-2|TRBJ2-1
CASSQMRTSRGNEQFF
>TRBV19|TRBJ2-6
CASMGGAAGANVLTF
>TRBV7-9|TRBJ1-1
CASSKRGQATEAFF
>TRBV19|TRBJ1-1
CASTVGRDRGLAFF
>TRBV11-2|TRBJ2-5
CASSPKGPGETQYF
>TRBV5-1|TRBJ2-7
CASSLDPSGIYEQYF
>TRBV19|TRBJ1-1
CASITDREAMNTEAFF
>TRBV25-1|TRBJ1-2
CASSEWVEGDGYTF
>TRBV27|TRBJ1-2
CASSFFGTGNGGYTF
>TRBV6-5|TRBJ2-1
CASSLSQGAYNEQFF
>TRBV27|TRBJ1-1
CASRGETGMNTEAFF
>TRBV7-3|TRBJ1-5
CASSLSQPQHF
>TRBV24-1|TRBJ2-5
CATSPGGDSMEETQYF
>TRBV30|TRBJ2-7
CAWSSSSGTGAYEQYF
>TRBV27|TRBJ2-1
CASSRTGLNEQFF
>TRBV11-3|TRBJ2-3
CASSMGGPDTQYF
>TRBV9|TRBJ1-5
CASSAGGGQGSNQPQHF
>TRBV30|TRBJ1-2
CAWSVRGALGGYTF
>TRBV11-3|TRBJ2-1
CASSVQGPGHRYNEQFF
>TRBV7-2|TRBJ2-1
CASSPYVFNEQFF
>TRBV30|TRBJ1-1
CAWSVVRGNTEAFF
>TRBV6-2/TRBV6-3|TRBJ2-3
CASSFRGTDTQYF
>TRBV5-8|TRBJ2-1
CASSQPGLSSYNEQFF
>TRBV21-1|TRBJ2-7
CASSAQRTSGGIKVYEQYF